These T cell receptor beta chains were read from a single sample in a study of neurological immune-mediated disorders. From the 5' RACE reads, TCRdb called clonotypes with MiXCR, one entry per CDR3 protein. This table has roughly 17,000 distinct CDR3 sequences, about 2.8% appearing once. Input material: PBMCs. The receptor source for this set is a woman aged 18-35 years with multiple sclerosis. The CDR3 runs from the conserved cysteine through the conserved F or W. D genes are given only for firm matches. Where a row states a size, it is once, few, many or the class of an expanded clone; other rows omit it.

v_gene	j_gene	abundance	d_gene	CDR3nt	CDR3aa
TRBV5-1	TRBJ2-1	many	-	TGCGCCAGCAGCTCGGACGGATACAATGAGCAGTTCTTC	CASSSDGYNEQFF
TRBV7-9	TRBJ1-1	-	TRBD1	TGTGCCAGCAGTACAGGGGTGGGAACTGAAGCTTTCTTT	CASSTGVGTEAFF
TRBV12-3/TRBV12-4	TRBJ1-2	many	-	TGTGCCAGCAGTTTTGGGGGTTACTATGGCTACACCTTC	CASSFGGYYGYTF
TRBV28	TRBJ1-2	many	-	TGTGCCAGCAGTTTATTACCGGGAGGCTACACCTTC	CASSLLPGGYTF
TRBV10-3	TRBJ2-2	many	-	TGTGCCATCAGTGGACTAGTGAGGGGCACCGGGGAGCTGTTTTTT	CAISGLVRGTGELFF
TRBV20-1	TRBJ2-1	many	-	TGCAGTGCTTCGACTGGGGCTTCTCGGAATGAGCAGTTCTTC	CSASTGASRNEQFF
TRBV7-9	TRBJ1-1	many	-	TGTGCCAGCAGTACGGCAACCCGGAGCGCTGAAGCTTTCTTT	CASSTATRSAEAFF
TRBV9	TRBJ1-2	many	TRBD1	TGTGCCAGCACCCCGGGACAGGGTAACTATGGCTACACCTTC	CASTPGQGNYGYTF
TRBV3-1	TRBJ2-5	many	-	TGTGCCAGCAGCCAAGCCGGGGCCGGTGAAGAGACCCAGTACTTC	CASSQAGAGEETQYF
TRBV7-3	TRBJ2-1	many	TRBD2	TGTGCCAGCAGCCCGTACGGGGGGGCCACCTACAATGAGCAGTTCTTC	CASSPYGGATYNEQFF
TRBV4-3	TRBJ2-4	many	-	TGCGCCAGCAGCCAAGGTCGAGATCTGGACATTCAGTACTTC	CASSQGRDLDIQYF
TRBV29-1	TRBJ1-1	many	-	TGCAGCGTTGGGGTACAGGGAGCCATGAACACTGAAGCTTTCTTT	CSVGVQGAMNTEAFF
TRBV20-1	TRBJ2-7	medium-sized	TRBD1	TGCAGTGCTAGGGACCCCGGGACAGGGGACTACGAGCAGTACTTC	CSARDPGTGDYEQYF
TRBV7-9	TRBJ2-4	many	-	TGTGCCAGCAGTCTTACAGGGTCCGACATTCAGTACTTC	CASSLTGSDIQYF
TRBV11-2	TRBJ2-7	few	TRBD1	TGTGCCAGCGCCCGGGTGGGGACAGGGTCCTACGAGCAGTACTTC	CASARVGTGSYEQYF
TRBV9	TRBJ1-1	many	-	TGTGCCAGCAGCGACACAGGTGGCGTGACTGAAGCTTTCTTT	CASSDTGGVTEAFF
TRBV10-3	TRBJ1-1	many	TRBD1	TGTGCCATCAGTTCCCGCGGACAGGGGGCCAACACTGAAGCTTTCTTT	CAISSRGQGANTEAFF
TRBV5-1	TRBJ2-1	many	TRBD1	TGCGCCAGCAGCTTGACCGGGACAGGTTTGTACAATGAGCAGTTCTTC	CASSLTGTGLYNEQFF
TRBV5-1	TRBJ1-2	many	-	TGCGCCAGCAGGAGGGGCTTGGACGACTATGGCTACACCTTC	CASRRGLDDYGYTF
TRBV28	TRBJ2-3	many	-	TGTGCCAGCAGTCGTTCAGGGAAGGGCCGCACAGATACGCAGTATTTT	CASSRSGKGRTDTQYF
TRBV12-3/TRBV12-4	TRBJ1-1	many	-	TGTGCCAGCAGTTTCAGGAGGGACACTGAAGCTTTCTTT	CASSFRRDTEAFF
TRBV6-4	TRBJ1-1	many	-	TGTGCCAGCAGCCCACACCATACAGGGTCCACTGAAGCTTTCTTT	CASSPHHTGSTEAFF
TRBV11-3	TRBJ1-1	few	-	TGTGCCAGCAGCCCCTCCGGGATGAAGGACACTGAAGCTTTCTTT	CASSPSGMKDTEAFF
TRBV20-1	TRBJ1-1	many	TRBD1	TGCAGTGCTAGCGGACAGGGGAGAGGCGAAGCTTTCTTT	CSASGQGRGEAFF
TRBV20-1	TRBJ2-5	many	TRBD2	TGCAGTGCCAGTAGGGTCAGGACTAGCGTTTACCAAGAGACCCAGTACTTC	CSASRVRTSVYQETQYF
TRBV18	TRBJ2-7	many	TRBD1	TGTGCCAGCTCACCTACAGGGGACGAGCAGTACTTC	CASSPTGDEQYF
TRBV20-1	TRBJ2-3	few	TRBD2	TGCAGTGCTAGAGGACTAGCGGGAGTCGGCACAGATACGCAGTATTTT	CSARGLAGVGTDTQYF
TRBV7-6	TRBJ1-2	many	TRBD1	TGTGCCAGCAGCTCACAGGGGGCTGGTGGCTACACCTTC	CASSSQGAGGYTF
TRBV5-5	TRBJ2-1	many	TRBD2	TGTGCCAGCAGCCGAACACTAGCGGGAGGTCTCAATGAGCAGTTCTTC	CASSRTLAGGLNEQFF
TRBV29-1	TRBJ2-1	many	-	TGCAGCGTGAAGGGTTACAATGAGCAGTTCTTC	CSVKGYNEQFF
TRBV3-1	TRBJ2-3	medium-sized	-	TGTGCCAGCAGCCCCGGACAGTCAAGCACAGATACGCAGTATTTT	CASSPGQSSTDTQYF
TRBV7-8	TRBJ1-1	-	-	TGTGCCAGCAGCTTAGTCGGGGGCTCTGAAGCTTTCTTT	CASSLVGGSEAFF
TRBV20-1	TRBJ2-3	many	-	TGCAGTGCTAGCGAGGGACTGGGCGCAGATACGCAGTATTTT	CSASEGLGADTQYF
TRBV7-6	TRBJ2-3	many	-	TGTGCCAGCAGCTCCCCCCCGGGGACGCAGTATTTT	CASSSPPGTQYF
TRBV29-1	TRBJ1-5	large	TRBD1	TGCAGCGTTGAGGAAACAGGGGGCAATCAGCCCCAGCATTTT	CSVEETGGNQPQHF
TRBV7-2	TRBJ2-1	many	TRBD2	TGTGCCAGCAGCGCAGACTACCGGACTAGCGGGAGTATTTACAATGAGCAGTTCTTC	CASSADYRTSGSIYNEQFF
TRBV5-1	TRBJ2-2	many	-	TGCGCCAGCAGCCCAGACGGAGCCGGGGAGCTGTTTTTT	CASSPDGAGELFF
TRBV7-9	TRBJ2-1	many	-	TGTGCCAGCAGCTTTAAGAATGAGCAGTTCTTC	CASSFKNEQFF
TRBV13	TRBJ2-3	many	TRBD1	TGTGCCAGCAGCCAAACCCCGGGACAGGCGAGGGCGGATACGCAGTATTTT	CASSQTPGQARADTQYF
TRBV12-3/TRBV12-4	TRBJ2-3	many	TRBD1	TGTGCCAGCAGTGACAGGGATAGGAGCACAGATACGCAGTATTTT	CASSDRDRSTDTQYF
TRBV12-3/TRBV12-4	TRBJ2-1	-	TRBD2	TGTGTCAGCACCCGACTAGCGGCCTCCTACAATGAGCAGTTCTTC	CVSTRLAASYNEQFF
TRBV7-9	TRBJ1-2	many	-	TGTGCCAGCAGCTTAGATTTGAACAGGGAACATGGCTACACCTTC	CASSLDLNREHGYTF
TRBV7-2	TRBJ2-3	many	-	TGTGCCAGCAGCTCCAAGGGGGGGACGCAGTATTTT	CASSSKGGTQYF
TRBV20-1	TRBJ2-5	many	TRBD2	TGCAGTGCTACCCGGACTAGCGGCCAAGAGACCCAGTACTTC	CSATRTSGQETQYF